This T cell receptor beta chain was obtained from a study of blood T cell repertoires in COVID-19. Study at large: PBMCs, B-cell-depleted T cells, or T cells were the source of the cDNA or gDNA that made up the material.

As processed by the authors: Reference gene primer amplification in the assay estimated nucleated cell counts. Repertoires were generated with immunoSEQ multiplex PCR, while TCRdb's copy carries only in-frame clones and drops some. V, J and clone size are taken as reported in that table, and D and trimming were inferred from the DNA itself. The sample contains some 300,000 clones, approximately 90% of which appear only once. Enrolled through a virtual design, the participants were between 18 and 89 years of age and came from under 30 US areas. Clinical history as reported by participants underpinned cohort assignment. The CDR3 runs to 19 residues. The V gene end was trimmed by 0 bases and the J gene end by 5 bases; junction bases not matched to a gene: 15. Germline V lookup: CDR1 LGHNA, CDR2 YNFKEQ.

The sequence came from a woman in her sixties or seventies in a cohort exposed to, infected with or recovered from COVID-19 (not recorded which). The V gene is TRBV4-2, the J gene TRBJ2-5; 10 nucleotides match TRBD2. Sequences were obtained from PBMCs or T cells enriched from blood (not recorded which). The CDR3 region is CASSQDLLAGVTGAETQYF. The DNA for the CDR3 is TGTGCCAGCAGCCAAGATTTGCTAGCGGGAGTAACGGGGGCGGAGACCCAGTACTTC.